Below, 27 T cell receptor beta chains from the same sample are listed, as sequenced in a study of blood T cells in healthy people across ages. A sample-barcoded 5' primer and a J-beta primer mix were used in a second PCR of about 7 to 12 cycles. TCRdb re-called the 5' RACE reads through MiXCR, storing one row per CDR3 protein. Of about 970,000 distinct CDR3 sequences listed, roughly 50% are singletons. Sequencing was performed on blood. These receptors originate from a woman aged 55 to 70 in good health.

The chain employs TRBV6-6 and TRBJ2-2; D call uncertain. Germline lookup yields CDR1 MNHNY and CDR2 SVGAGI (reference sequence). Between the trimmed V and J ends, which lost 8 bases and 5 bases, there was a span of 6 bases. This CDR3 is 11 amino acids long. CDR3 nucleotides: TGTGCCAGCCTTTTGACCGGGGAGCTGTTTTTT. It encodes CASLLTGELFF.

This rearrangement joins TRBV20-1 to TRBJ2-1, with 8 bases that match TRBD2. Germline values: CDR1 DFQATT, CDR2 SNEGSKA (reference sequence). V trimming: 3 bases; J trimming: 5 bases; junction bases outside the gene matches: 9. This CDR3 has 15 amino acids. In nucleotides, the CDR3 is TGCAGTGCTAGCCTAGGTCTAGCGGGCCACAATGAGCAGTTCTTC. Residues: CSASLGLAGHNEQFF.

The chain is built from TRBV20-1 and TRBJ1-4; no definite D call. Trimming took 2 bases from V and 8 from J, leaving 12 bases between them. CDR1 and CDR2 (germline): DFQATT, SNEGSKA (reference sequence). The CDR3 runs to 13 residues. CDR3 coding DNA: TGCAGTGCTAGAAGGGAGGTTTGGGAAAAACTGTTTTTT. It specifies CSARREVWEKLFF.

The V gene is TRBV28, the J gene TRBJ1-1, with a weak D call TRBD1 (6 bases). Trimming stripped 6 bases from V and 0 bases from J, with 11 bases between. The CDR3 totals 14 residues. Germline V gives CDR1 MDHEN, CDR2 SYDVKM. The CDR3: CASRPGHLNTEAFF. DNA of the CDR3: TGTGCCAGCAGACCGGGACACTTGAACACTGAAGCTTTCTTT.

The chain couples TRBV6-6 to TRBJ2-2; 11 bases agree with TRBD2. Germline V lookup: CDR1 MNHNY, CDR2 SVGAGI (reference sequence). V dropped 7 bases and J dropped 6; count of bases not matched to a gene: 10. The CDR3 consists of 16 residues. This CDR3 reads CASTGPGLAVAGELFF. CDR3 nucleotide sequence: TGTGCCAGCACCGGTCCGGGACTAGCGGTAGCCGGGGAGCTGTTTTTT.

CDR3 nucleotides: TGTGCCAGCAGGGACCGACAGAACACTGAAGCTTTCTTT. Its translation is CASRDRQNTEAFF. The chain has TRBV2 and TRBJ1-1; D remains ambiguous. V lost 6 bases, J lost 1 base, and 9 bases lay in between. Looked up from germline, CDR1 is SNHLY and CDR2 is FYNNEI. The CDR3 has 13 amino acids.

The CDR3 nucleotides are TGTGCCAGCAGTTACCCGGGACTAGCGGGAGCTTTAGAGCAGTTCTTC. Amino acid sequence: CASSYPGLAGALEQFF. The V call is TRBV6-6, the J call TRBJ2-1; 14 bases are shared with TRBD2. The CDR3 extends over 16 amino acids. Looked up from germline, CDR1 is MNHNY and CDR2 is SVGAGI (reference sequence). J was trimmed by 10 bases and V by 2 bases; bases with no gene match: 7.

This clonotype was seen a few times. The genes are TRBV6-2 or TRBV6-3 and TRBJ2-5; D is undetermined. V lost 0 bases and J lost 1, with 6 bases in between. CDR1 and CDR2 from the germline V gene are MNHEY and SVGEGT. CDR3 length: 14 residues. This CDR3 reads CASSYSHLQETQYF. In DNA form, the CDR3 reads TGTGCCAGCAGTTACTCACACCTCCAAGAGACCCAGTACTTC.

The rearrangement links TRBV7-2 to TRBJ1-1; 7 nucleotides line up with TRBD1. J was trimmed by 10 bases and V by 1 base; bases with no gene match: 9. The CDR3 sequence is 14 residues long. CDR1 is SGHTA and CDR2 is FQGNSA in the germline V gene. CDR3: CASSLDRNRGPAFF. DNA for the CDR3: TGTGCCAGCAGCTTAGATCGAAACAGGGGTCCAGCTTTCTTT.

CDR3 bases: TGTGCCAGCAGCCCAGCAGGACTAGCGGGAGGCCGGGGGTTCTACGAGCAGTACTTC. It specifies CASSPAGLAGGRGFYEQYF. The rearrangement joins TRBV7-8 to TRBJ2-7; TRBD2 matches at 14 bases. Per the germline V gene, CDR1 is SGHVS and CDR2 is FQNEAQ. The CDR3 contains 19 residues. The V gene end was trimmed by 5 bases and the J gene end by 3 bases; junction bases not matched to a gene: 15. Together with reference TRBV7-8 and TRBJ2-7, the CDR3 gives the full variable domain: GAGVSQSPRYKVAKRGQDVALRCDPISGHVSLFWYQQALGQGPEFLTYFQNEAQLDKSGLPSDRFFAERPEGSVSTLKIQRTQQEDSAVYLCASSPAGLAGGRGFYEQYFGPGTRLTVT.

This sequence joins TRBV11-2 and TRBJ2-1; possible D gene TRBD2, 6 bases. V lost 4 bases and J 12 bases, leaving 19 bases between the germline ends. Germline values: CDR1 SGHAT, CDR2 FQNNGV. This CDR3 is 14 amino acids long. CDR3 coding DNA: TGTGCCAGCAGCTCGACTAGAGGGGTAGATACGCAGTTCTTC. It codes for CASSSTRGVDTQFF.

A few counts support this clonotype. The chain is built from TRBV4-1 and TRBJ2-3; D possibly uses TRBD1 or TRBD2 (5 bases each). Per the germline V gene, CDR1 is MGHRA and CDR2 is YSYEKL. The CDR3 is 13 amino acids. Trimming took off 1 base at V and 4 bases at J, with 6 bases between the two ends. CDR3 protein: CASSQVGPDTQYF. In DNA form, the CDR3 reads TGCGCCAGCAGCCAAGTGGGACCAGATACGCAGTATTTT.

The rearrangement links TRBV18 to TRBJ2-7; 7 positions match TRBD1. This CDR3 is built from 21 residues. Per the germline V gene, CDR1 is KGHSH and CDR2 is LQKENI. The ends lost 3 bases at V and 0 bases at J; junction bases unmatched: 23. CDR3 coding DNA: TGTGCCAGCTCACCGGGTCTCGGTTCCCTTTCCATGACAGGGTTCTCCTACGAGCAGTACTTC. Protein sequence: CASSPGLGSLSMTGFSYEQYF.

Many counts were recorded for this clonotype. A much larger clone lies a single base off, so this may be a read error. The V and J genes are TRBV20-1 and TRBJ2-7; TRBD1 agrees at 11 bases. With V trimmed by 3 bases and J by 3 bases, 4 bases remained unmatched. The CDR3 extends over 14 amino acids. Germline lookup yields CDR1 DFQATT and CDR2 SNEGSKA (reference sequence). The CDR3 DNA is TGCAGTGCTAGTGCCGGGACAGGGGGCTACGAGCAGTACTTC. Its protein product is CSASAGTGGYEQYF.

The rearrangement links TRBV28 to TRBJ2-7; D perhaps matches TRBD2 (5 bases). CDR3 length: 11 residues. Between the trimmed V and J ends, which lost 7 bases and 7 bases, there was a span of 11 bases. Germline V gene lookup returns CDR1 MDHEN and CDR2 SYDVKM. The CDR3 sequence is CASTNWREQYF. The CDR3 region has the DNA TGTGCCAGCACCAACTGGAGGGAGCAGTACTTC.

J is TRBJ2-1 and V is TRBV20-1, with a weak D call TRBD2 (6 bases). V was clipped by 5 bases and J by 4 bases, with 15 bases between them. The CDR3 has 14 amino acids. Germline CDR1 and CDR2: DFQATT and SNEGSKA (reference sequence). CDR3 in amino acids: CSASREGLYNEQFF. In nucleotides, the CDR3 is TGCAGTGCTTCCAGAGAGGGACTTTACAATGAGCAGTTCTTC.

In its sample, this clonotype was seen many times. V gene TRBV7-2 combines with J gene TRBJ2-1; TRBD2 matches at 12 bases. The ends lost 6 bases at V and 8 bases at J; junction bases unmatched: 5. Germline assignment: CDR1 SGHTA and CDR2 FQGNSA. This CDR3 has 14 amino acids. This CDR3 reads CASRPLAGGYEQFF. CDR3 sequence (DNA): TGTGCCAGCAGACCACTAGCGGGAGGCTATGAGCAGTTCTTC.

This clonotype has a handful of counts. The chain recombines TRBV28 with TRBJ2-7; D is unresolved. Germline CDR1 is MDHEN and CDR2 is SYDVKM. V shed 11 bases and J shed 1 base, with 15 bases lying between them. CDR3 length equals 13 residues. CDR3 amino acids: CAAKAGSSYEQYF. CDR3 nucleotide sequence: TGTGCCGCCAAAGCCGGATCATCCTACGAGCAGTACTTC.

This clonotype was counted at least ten times. This sequence joins TRBV4-2 and TRBJ2-7; D perhaps matches TRBD2 (6 bases). Germline V gene lookup returns CDR1 LGHNA and CDR2 YNFKEQ. V gave up 0 bases and J gave up 2 bases, with 20 bases separating them. This CDR3 has 18 amino acids. Written as DNA, the CDR3 is TGTGCCAGCAGCCAAGATATGCCACGGACGGGGACTCCCTACGAGCAGTACTTC. Its translation is CASSQDMPRTGTPYEQYF.

Remarks on this clonotype: This CDR3 is missing its conserved last phenylalanine or tryptophan, likely due to a read error. The chain is built from TRBV12-3 or TRBV12-4 and TRBJ2-1; the D is unclear. The CDR3 consists of 14 residues. The V end lost 6 bases, the J end lost 1 base, and 10 bases lay between the germline ends. The CDR3 sequence is CASSLGRSYNEQFL. In nucleotides, the CDR3 is TGTGCCAGCAGCCTAGGACGTTCCTACAATGAGCAGTTCTTA.

Only a few counts were recorded for this clonotype. This chain connects TRBV29-1 to TRBJ1-2; D is perhaps TRBD1 (6 bases). CDR1 is SQVTM, CDR2 ANQGSEA, per germline. V lost 7 bases and J lost 6, with 27 bases in between. The CDR3 totals 16 residues. CDR3 protein: CSGAGEVDGGRDGYTF. The CDR3 DNA is TGCAGCGGAGCAGGGGAAGTTGATGGGGGAAGAGATGGCTACACCTTC.

The chain is built from TRBV5-6 and TRBJ1-2; a weak D match, TRBD1 (5 bases). The CDR3 runs to 12 residues. V gave up 5 bases and J gave up 4 bases, with 9 bases separating them. In germline, CDR1 is SGHDT, CDR2 YYEEEE. DNA of the CDR3: TGTGCCAGCAGGGGGGAGAGCTATGGCTACACCTTC. This gives the protein CASRGESYGYTF.

This clonotype showed up just once. CDR3 in DNA: TGTGCCAGCAGCGGGATGGGAGCAGGTGGTGAGCAGTTCTTC. Protein product: CASSGMGAGGEQFF. J is TRBJ2-1 and V is TRBV5-4; possible D gene TRBD2, 5 bases. CDR1 and CDR2 from the germline V gene are SGHNT and YYREEE (reference sequence). This CDR3 contains 14 residues. The ends were cut back, 4 bases at V and 9 bases at J, with 17 bases in the middle.

In nucleotides, the CDR3 is TGTGCCAGCAGCGTAGACAGTCTGAGGGAGCAGTACTTC. This translates into CASSVDSLREQYF. V gene TRBV9 combines with J gene TRBJ2-5, with D perhaps TRBD2 (5 bases). Germline V gene lookup returns CDR1 SGDLS and CDR2 YYNGEE. V was cut by 0 bases and J by 11 bases, with 14 bases left in between. This CDR3 region has 13 residues.

The V gene is TRBV11-2, the J gene TRBJ2-5; 9 nucleotides line up with TRBD2. CDR1 is SGHAT, CDR2 FQNNGV, per germline. J was trimmed by 2 bases and V by 2 bases; bases with no gene match: 9. The CDR3 is 17 residues long. The CDR3 sequence is CASSLLAGGRDQETQYF. CDR3 coding DNA: TGTGCCAGCAGCTTACTCGCGGGAGGGAGGGATCAAGAGACCCAGTACTTC.

CDR3 in amino acids: CSVGKAVADTQYF. The CDR3 region has the DNA TGCAGCGTTGGAAAAGCGGTCGCAGATACGCAGTATTTT. The chain combines TRBV29-1 with TRBJ2-3, with a weak D call TRBD2 (5 bases). From germline, CDR1 is SQVTM and CDR2 ANQGSEA. The CDR3 is 13 residues long. V lost 4 bases and J 4 bases, leaving 12 bases between the germline ends.

V is TRBV11-2 and J is TRBJ2-7; D is ambiguous. The J call is in doubt because the DNA end fits TRBJ2-4 better. Germline assignment: CDR1 SGHAT and CDR2 FQNNGV. The CDR3 consists of 15 residues. The CDR3 bases are TGTGCCAGCAGCTTTTCTACTCCCCAGCTAGACATTCAGTACTTC. Its translation is CASSFSTPQLDIQYF.